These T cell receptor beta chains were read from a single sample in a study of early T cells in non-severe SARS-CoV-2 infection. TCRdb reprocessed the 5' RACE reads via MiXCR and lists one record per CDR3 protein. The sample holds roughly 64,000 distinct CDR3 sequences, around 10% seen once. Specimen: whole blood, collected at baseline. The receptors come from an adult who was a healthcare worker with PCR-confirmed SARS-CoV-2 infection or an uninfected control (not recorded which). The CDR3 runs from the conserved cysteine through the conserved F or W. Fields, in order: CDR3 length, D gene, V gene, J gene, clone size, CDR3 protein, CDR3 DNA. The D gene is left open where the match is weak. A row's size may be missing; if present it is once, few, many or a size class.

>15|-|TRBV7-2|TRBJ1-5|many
CASSFVQGRNQPQHF
TGTGCCAGCAGCTTCGTCCAGGGGCGCAATCAGCCCCAGCATTTT
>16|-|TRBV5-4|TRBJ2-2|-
CASSQLPRPAGGELFF
TGTGCCAGCAGCCAGCTCCCCCGACCCGCCGGCGGGGAGCTGTTTTTT
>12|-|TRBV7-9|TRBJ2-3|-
CASSLQSDTQYF
TGTGCCAGCAGCTTACAGTCGGATACGCAGTATTTT
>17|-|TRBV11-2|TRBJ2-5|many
CASSLGSRTVFAETQYF
TGTGCCAGCAGCTTAGGATCGCGGACAGTTTTTGCGGAGACCCAGTACTTC
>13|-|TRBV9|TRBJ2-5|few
CASSPDGLETQYF
TGTGCCAGCAGCCCAGACGGGTTAGAGACCCAGTACTTC
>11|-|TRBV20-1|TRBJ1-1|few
CSAVQGREAFF
TGCAGTGCTGTACAGGGAAGAGAAGCTTTCTTT
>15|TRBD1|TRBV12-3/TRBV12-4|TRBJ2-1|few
CASRPGQGPYNEQFF
TGTGCCAGCAGGCCCGGACAGGGGCCCTACAATGAGCAGTTCTTC
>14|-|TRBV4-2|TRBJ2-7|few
CASSQSPGSYEQYF
TGTGCCAGCAGCCAGTCTCCGGGTTCCTACGAGCAGTACTTC
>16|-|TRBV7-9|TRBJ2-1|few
CASSFSDRITYNEQFF
TGTGCCAGCAGCTTCTCCGACAGGATCACCTACAATGAGCAGTTCTTC
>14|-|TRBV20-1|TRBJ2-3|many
CSVGTSSLTDTQYF
TGCAGTGTCGGGACTTCCTCTCTCACAGATACGCAGTATTTT
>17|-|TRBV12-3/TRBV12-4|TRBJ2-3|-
CASSLGGGGTSTDTQYF
TGTGCCAGCAGTTTAGGGGGTGGCGGGACAAGCACAGATACGCAGTATTTT
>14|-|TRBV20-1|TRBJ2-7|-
CSASPGPTISEQYF
TGCAGTGCTAGTCCGGGACCCACAATCTCCGAGCAGTACTTC
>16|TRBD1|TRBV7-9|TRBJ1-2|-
CASSLAWTGSLYGYTF
TGTGCCAGCAGCTTAGCGTGGACAGGGAGCCTCTATGGCTACACCTTC
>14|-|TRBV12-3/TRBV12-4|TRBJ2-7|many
CASSKTGLAYEQYF
TGTGCCAGCAGCAAAACAGGATTAGCCTACGAGCAGTACTTC
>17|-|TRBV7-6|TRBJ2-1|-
CASSLFGPFHPNNEQFF
TGTGCCAGCAGCTTATTCGGGCCTTTCCACCCCAACAATGAGCAGTTCTTC
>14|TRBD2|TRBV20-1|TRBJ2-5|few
CSARSAGGRETQYF
TGCAGTGCTAGATCAGCGGGGGGGCGGGAGACCCAGTACTTC
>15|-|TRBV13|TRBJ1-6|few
CASSLMLGRDSPLHF
TGTGCCAGCAGCCTCATGTTGGGGCGTGATTCACCCCTCCACTTT
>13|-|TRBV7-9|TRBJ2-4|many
CASSLTGENIQYF
TGTGCCAGCAGCTTAACGGGAGAAAACATTCAGTACTTC
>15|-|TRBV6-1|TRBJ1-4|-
CASSESMDGNEKLFF
TGTGCCAGCAGTGAGAGCATGGACGGGAATGAAAAACTGTTTTTT
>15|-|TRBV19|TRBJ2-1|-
CASSGRTAGANEQFF
TGTGCCAGTAGTGGCAGGACGGCCGGGGCGAATGAGCAGTTCTTC
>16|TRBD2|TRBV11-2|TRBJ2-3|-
CASSPLSGGATDTQYF
TGTGCCAGCAGCCCCCTTAGCGGGGGGGCCACAGATACGCAGTATTTT
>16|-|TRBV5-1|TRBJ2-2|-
CASSFFAESHTGELFF
TGCGCCAGCAGCTTCTTCGCAGAATCCCACACCGGGGAGCTGTTTTTT
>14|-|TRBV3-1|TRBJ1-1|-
CASSQDPRATEAFF
TGTGCCAGCAGCCAAGATCCCAGGGCCACTGAAGCTTTCTTT
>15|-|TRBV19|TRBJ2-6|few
CASSIQGAGANVLTF
TGTGCCAGTAGTATTCAGGGTGCCGGGGCCAACGTCCTGACTTTC
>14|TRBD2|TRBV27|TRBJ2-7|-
CASSLSGVRNEQYF
TGTGCCAGCAGTTTAAGCGGGGTTCGGAACGAGCAGTACTTC
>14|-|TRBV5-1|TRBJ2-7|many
CASSLRDVAYEQYF
TGCGCCAGCAGCCTGAGGGACGTAGCCTACGAGCAGTACTTC
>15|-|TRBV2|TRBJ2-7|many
CASSFWRGNWHEQYF
TGTGCCAGCAGCTTCTGGCGGGGTAATTGGCACGAGCAGTACTTC
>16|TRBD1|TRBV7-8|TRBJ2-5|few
CASSSHIGGFGETQYF
TGTGCCAGCAGCTCACATATAGGGGGCTTTGGAGAGACCCAGTACTTC
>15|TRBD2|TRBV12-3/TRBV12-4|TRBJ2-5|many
CASSGLAGAQETQYF
TGTGCCAGCAGTGGACTAGCGGGGGCGCAAGAGACCCAGTACTTC
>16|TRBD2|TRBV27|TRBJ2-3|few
CASSPRGGAGTDTQYF
TGTGCCAGCAGCCCCCGGGGGGGCGCGGGCACAGATACGCAGTATTTT
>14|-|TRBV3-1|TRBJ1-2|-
CASSRTDPNYGYTF
TGTGCCAGCAGCCGGACAGATCCAAACTATGGCTACACCTTC
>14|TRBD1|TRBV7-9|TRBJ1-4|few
CASTLRGRGEKLFF
TGTGCCAGCACCCTCAGGGGGAGGGGTGAAAAACTGTTTTTT
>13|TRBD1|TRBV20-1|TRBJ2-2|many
CSAVTGGTGELFF
TGCAGTGCTGTTACAGGGGGCACCGGGGAGCTGTTTTTT
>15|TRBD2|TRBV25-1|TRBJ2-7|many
CASSNSGGPSYEQYF
TGTGCCAGCAGTAACAGCGGGGGGCCTTCCTACGAGCAGTACTTC
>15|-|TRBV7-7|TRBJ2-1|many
CASSLSLSSYNEQFF
TGTGCTAGCAGCTTATCCCTGAGCTCCTACAATGAGCAGTTCTTC
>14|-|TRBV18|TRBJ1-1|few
CASSFSVTRTEAFF
TGTGCCAGCTCATTTTCTGTTACCCGCACTGAAGCTTTCTTT
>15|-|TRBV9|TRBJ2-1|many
CASSVDRSSYNEQFF
TGTGCCAGCAGCGTTGACAGGAGCTCCTACAATGAGCAGTTCTTC
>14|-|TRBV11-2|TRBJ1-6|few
CASSFAAYNSPLHF
TGTGCCAGCAGCTTCGCGGCCTATAATTCACCCCTCCACTTT
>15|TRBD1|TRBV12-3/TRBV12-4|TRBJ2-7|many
CASSSRQGADHEQYF
TGTGCCAGCAGTTCGAGACAGGGGGCTGACCACGAGCAGTACTTC
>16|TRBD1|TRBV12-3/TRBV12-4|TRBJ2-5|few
CASRESGTGARETQYF
TGTGCCAGCAGGGAATCGGGGACAGGGGCCCGGGAGACCCAGTACTTC
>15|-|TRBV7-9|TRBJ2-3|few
CASSQWSGDLHTQYF
TGTGCCAGCAGCCAGTGGTCCGGGGACCTCCATACGCAGTATTTT
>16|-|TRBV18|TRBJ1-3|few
CASSPETGPSGNTIYF
TGTGCCAGCTCACCAGAGACAGGCCCCTCTGGAAACACCATATATTTT
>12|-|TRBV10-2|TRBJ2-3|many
CASSESTDTQYF
TGCGCCAGCAGTGAGAGCACAGATACGCAGTATTTT
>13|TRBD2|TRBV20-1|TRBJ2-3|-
CSATAGGKDTQYF
TGCAGTGCTACAGCGGGGGGCAAGGATACGCAGTATTTT
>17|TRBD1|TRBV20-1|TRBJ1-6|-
CSARLRDRAAWDSPLHF
TGCAGTGCTAGGCTCCGGGACAGGGCGGCCTGGGATTCACCCCTCCACTTT